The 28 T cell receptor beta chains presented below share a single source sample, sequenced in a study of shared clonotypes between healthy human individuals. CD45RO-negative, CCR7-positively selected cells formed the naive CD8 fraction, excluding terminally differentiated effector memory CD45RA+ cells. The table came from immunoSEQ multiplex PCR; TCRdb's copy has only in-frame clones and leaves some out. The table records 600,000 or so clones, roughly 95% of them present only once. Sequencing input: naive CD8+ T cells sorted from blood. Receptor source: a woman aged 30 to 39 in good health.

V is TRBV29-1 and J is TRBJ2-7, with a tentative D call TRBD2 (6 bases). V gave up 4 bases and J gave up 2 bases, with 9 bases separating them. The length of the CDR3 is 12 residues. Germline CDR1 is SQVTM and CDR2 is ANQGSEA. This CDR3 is CSVVAATYEQYF. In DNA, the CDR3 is TGCAGCGTTGTAGCGGCCACCTACGAGCAGTACTTC.

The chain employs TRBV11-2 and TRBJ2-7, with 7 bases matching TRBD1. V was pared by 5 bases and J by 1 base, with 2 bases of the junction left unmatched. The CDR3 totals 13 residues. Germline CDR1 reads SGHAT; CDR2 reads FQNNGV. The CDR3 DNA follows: TGTGCCAGCAGCGTGGGACAGTCCTACGAGCAGTACTTC. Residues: CASSVGQSYEQYF.

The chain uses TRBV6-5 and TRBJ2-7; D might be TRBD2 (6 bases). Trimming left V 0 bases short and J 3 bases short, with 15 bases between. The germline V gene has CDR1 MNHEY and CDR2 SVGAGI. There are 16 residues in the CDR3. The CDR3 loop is CASSYSLGREVYEQYF. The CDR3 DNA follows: TGTGCCAGCAGTTACTCCCTCGGGCGGGAAGTCTACGAGCAGTACTTC.

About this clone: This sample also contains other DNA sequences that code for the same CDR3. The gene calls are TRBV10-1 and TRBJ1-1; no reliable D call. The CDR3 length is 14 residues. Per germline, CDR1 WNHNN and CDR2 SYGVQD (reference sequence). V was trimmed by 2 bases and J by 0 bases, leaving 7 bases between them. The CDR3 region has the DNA TGCGCCAGCAGTGAGGGCAGATTGAACACTGAAGCTTTCTTT. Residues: CASSEGRLNTEAFF.

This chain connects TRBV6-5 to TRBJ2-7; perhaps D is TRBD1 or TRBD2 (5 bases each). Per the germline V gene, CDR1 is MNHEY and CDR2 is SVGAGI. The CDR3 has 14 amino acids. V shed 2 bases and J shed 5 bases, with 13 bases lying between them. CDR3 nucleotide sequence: TGTGCCAGCAGTTACGTTCCGGGGCTCAACGAGCAGTACTTC. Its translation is CASSYVPGLNEQYF.

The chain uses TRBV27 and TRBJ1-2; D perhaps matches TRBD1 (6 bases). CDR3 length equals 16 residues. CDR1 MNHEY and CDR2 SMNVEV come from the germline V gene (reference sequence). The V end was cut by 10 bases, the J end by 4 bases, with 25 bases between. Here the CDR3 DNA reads TGTGCCACCAAACCACAGGGAGGAACTTTAATCTATGGCTACACCTTC. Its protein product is CATKPQGGTLIYGYTF.

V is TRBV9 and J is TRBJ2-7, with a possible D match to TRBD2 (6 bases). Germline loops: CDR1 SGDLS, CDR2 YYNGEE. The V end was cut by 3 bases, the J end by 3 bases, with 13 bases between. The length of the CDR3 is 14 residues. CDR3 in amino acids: CASSEGSGRYEQYF. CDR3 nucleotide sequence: TGTGCCAGCAGCGAAGGTAGCGGACGCTACGAGCAGTACTTC.

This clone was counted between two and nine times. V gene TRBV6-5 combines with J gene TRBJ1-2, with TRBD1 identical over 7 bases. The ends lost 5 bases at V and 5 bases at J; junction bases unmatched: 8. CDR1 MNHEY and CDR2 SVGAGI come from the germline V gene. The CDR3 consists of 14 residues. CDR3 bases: TGTGCCAGCAGTACCGGACAGGCAACATATGGCTACACCTTC. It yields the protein CASSTGQATYGYTF.

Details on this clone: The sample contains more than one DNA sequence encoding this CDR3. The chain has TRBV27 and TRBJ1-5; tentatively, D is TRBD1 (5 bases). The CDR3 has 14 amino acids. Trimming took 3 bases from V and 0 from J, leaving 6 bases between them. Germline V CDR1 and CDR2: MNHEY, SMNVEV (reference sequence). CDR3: CASSFGGSNQPQHF. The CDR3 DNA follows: TGTGCCAGCAGTTTTGGGGGTAGCAATCAGCCCCAGCATTTT.

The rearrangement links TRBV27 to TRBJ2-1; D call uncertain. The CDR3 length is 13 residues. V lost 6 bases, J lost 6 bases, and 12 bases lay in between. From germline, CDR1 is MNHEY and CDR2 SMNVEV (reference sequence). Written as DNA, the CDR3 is TGTGCCAGCAGCCCATTTGAGCTCAATGAGCAGTTCTTC. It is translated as CASSPFELNEQFF.

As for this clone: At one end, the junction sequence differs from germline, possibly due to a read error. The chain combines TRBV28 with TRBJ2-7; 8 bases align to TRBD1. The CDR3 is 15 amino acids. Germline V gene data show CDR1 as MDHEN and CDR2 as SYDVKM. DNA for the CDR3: TGTGCCAGCAGCTTATACCGGGACAGGCCCTACGAGCAGTACTTC. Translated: CASSLYRDRPYEQYF.

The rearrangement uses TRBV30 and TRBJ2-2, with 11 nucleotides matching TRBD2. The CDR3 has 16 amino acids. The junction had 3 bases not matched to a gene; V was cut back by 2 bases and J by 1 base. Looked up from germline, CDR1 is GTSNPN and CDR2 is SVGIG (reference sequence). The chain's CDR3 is CAWSLGLAGNTGELFF. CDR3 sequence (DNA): TGTGCCTGGAGTCTAGGACTAGCGGGGAACACCGGGGAGCTGTTTTTT.

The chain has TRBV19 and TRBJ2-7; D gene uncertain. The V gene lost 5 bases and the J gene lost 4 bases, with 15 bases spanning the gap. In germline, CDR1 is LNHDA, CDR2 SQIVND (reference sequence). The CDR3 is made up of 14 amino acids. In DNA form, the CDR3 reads TGTGCCAGTAGTGTAGGATGGGGAACTTACGAGCAGTACTTC. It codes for CASSVGWGTYEQYF.

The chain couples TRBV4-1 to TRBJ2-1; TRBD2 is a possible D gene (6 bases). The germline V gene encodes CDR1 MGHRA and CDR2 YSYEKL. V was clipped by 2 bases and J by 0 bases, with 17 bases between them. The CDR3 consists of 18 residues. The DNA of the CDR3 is TGCGCCAGCAGCCAATCCCCACCGGGACTTAGCTCCTACAATGAGCAGTTCTTC. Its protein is CASSQSPPGLSSYNEQFF.

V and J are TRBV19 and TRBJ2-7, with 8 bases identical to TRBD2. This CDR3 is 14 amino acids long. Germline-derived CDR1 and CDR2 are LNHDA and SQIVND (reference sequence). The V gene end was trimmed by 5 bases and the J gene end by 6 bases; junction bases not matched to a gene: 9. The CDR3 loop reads CASSLTSEALEQYF. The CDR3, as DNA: TGTGCCAGTAGTCTGACTAGCGAAGCGCTCGAGCAGTACTTC. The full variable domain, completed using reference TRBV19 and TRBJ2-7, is DGGITQSPKYLFRKEGQNVTLSCEQNLNHDAMYWYRQDPGQGLRLIYYSQIVNDFQKGDIAEGYSVSREKKESFPLTVTSAQKNPTAFYLCASSLTSEALEQYFGPGTRLTVT.

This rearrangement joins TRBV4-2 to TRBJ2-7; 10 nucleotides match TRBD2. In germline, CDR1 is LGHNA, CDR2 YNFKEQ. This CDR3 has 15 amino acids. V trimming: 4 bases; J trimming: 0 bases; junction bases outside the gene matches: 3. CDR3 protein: CASSPRTSGSYEQYF. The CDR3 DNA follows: TGTGCCAGCAGCCCTCGGACTAGCGGCTCCTACGAGCAGTACTTC.

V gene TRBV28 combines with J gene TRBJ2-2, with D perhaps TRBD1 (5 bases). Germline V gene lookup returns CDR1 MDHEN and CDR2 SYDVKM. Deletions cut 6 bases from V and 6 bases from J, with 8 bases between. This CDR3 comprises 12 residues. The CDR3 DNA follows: TGTGCCAGCAGACCAGGGTCCGGGGAGCTGTTTTTT. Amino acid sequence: CASRPGSGELFF.

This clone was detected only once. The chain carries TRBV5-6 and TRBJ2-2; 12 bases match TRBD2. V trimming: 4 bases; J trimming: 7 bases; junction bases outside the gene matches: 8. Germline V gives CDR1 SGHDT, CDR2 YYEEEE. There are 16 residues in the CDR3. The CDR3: CASSRGLAGWSGELFF. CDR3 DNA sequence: TGTGCCAGCAGCCGTGGACTAGCGGGGTGGAGCGGGGAGCTGTTTTTT.

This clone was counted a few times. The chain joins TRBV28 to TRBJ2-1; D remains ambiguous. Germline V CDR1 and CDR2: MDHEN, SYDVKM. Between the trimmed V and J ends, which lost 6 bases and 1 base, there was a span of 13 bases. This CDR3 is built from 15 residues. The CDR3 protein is CASRSRTFSYNEQFF. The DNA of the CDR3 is TGTGCCAGCAGATCCAGGACCTTTTCCTACAATGAGCAGTTCTTC.

The CDR3 here is CATSTSKESYEQYF. In DNA form, the CDR3 reads TGTGCCACCAGCACCTCTAAGGAATCCTACGAGCAGTACTTC. The gene calls are TRBV15 and TRBJ2-7, with D uncertain. Germline CDR1 is LNHNV and CDR2 is YYDKDF (reference sequence). V gave up 4 bases and J gave up 1 base, with 11 bases separating them. CDR3 size: 14 residues.

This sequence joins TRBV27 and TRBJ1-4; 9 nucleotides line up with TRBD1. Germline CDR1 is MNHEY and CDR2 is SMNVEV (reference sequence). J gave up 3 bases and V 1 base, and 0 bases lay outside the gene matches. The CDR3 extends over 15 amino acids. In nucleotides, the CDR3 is TGTGCCAGCAGTTTATGGACAGGGGCTAATGAAAAACTGTTTTTT. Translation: CASSLWTGANEKLFF.

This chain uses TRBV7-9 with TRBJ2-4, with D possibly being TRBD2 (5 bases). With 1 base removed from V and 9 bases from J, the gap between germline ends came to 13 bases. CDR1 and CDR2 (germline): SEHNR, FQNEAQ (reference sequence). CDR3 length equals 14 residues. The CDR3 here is CASSLETSMGIQYF. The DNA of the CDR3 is TGTGCCAGCAGCTTAGAAACTAGTATGGGCATTCAGTACTTC.

CDR3 nucleotide sequence: TGCGCCAGCAGCCACCCCGATGGGAATTCACCCCTCCACTTT. It translates to CASSHPDGNSPLHF. The chain carries TRBV4-1 and TRBJ1-6; D ambiguous. The CDR3 length is 14 residues. Germline V gene sequence: CDR1 MGHRA, CDR2 YSYEKL. The V end lost 3 bases, the J end lost 7 bases, and 10 bases lay between the germline ends.

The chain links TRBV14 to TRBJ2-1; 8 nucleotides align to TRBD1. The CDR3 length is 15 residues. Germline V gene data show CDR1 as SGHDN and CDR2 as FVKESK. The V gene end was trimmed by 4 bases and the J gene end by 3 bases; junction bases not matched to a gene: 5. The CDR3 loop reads CASSPKQGVYNEQFF. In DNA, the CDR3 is TGTGCCAGCAGCCCGAAACAGGGGGTCTACAATGAGCAGTTCTTC.

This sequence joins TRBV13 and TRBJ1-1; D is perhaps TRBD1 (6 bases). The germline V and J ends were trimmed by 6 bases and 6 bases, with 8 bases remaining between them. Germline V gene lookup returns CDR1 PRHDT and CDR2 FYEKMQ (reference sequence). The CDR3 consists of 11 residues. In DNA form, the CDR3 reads TGTGCCAGCAGACAGGGCCCTGAAGCTTTCTTT. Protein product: CASRQGPEAFF.

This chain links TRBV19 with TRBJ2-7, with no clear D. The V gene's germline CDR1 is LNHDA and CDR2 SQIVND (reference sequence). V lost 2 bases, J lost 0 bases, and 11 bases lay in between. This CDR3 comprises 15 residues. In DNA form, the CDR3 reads TGTGCCAGTAGTATATCCCCAGGCCCCTCCTACGAGCAGTACTTC. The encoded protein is CASSISPGPSYEQYF. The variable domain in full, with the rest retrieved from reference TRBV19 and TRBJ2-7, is DGGITQSPKYLFRKEGQNVTLSCEQNLNHDAMYWYRQDPGQGLRLIYYSQIVNDFQKGDIAEGYSVSREKKESFPLTVTSAQKNPTAFYLCASSISPGPSYEQYFGPGTRLTVT.

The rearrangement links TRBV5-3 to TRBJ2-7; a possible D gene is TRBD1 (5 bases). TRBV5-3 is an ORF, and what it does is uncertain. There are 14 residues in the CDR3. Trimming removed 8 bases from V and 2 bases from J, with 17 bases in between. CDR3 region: CASRIETEAYEQYF. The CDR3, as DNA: TGTGCCAGCAGGATCGAGACAGAAGCCTACGAGCAGTACTTC.

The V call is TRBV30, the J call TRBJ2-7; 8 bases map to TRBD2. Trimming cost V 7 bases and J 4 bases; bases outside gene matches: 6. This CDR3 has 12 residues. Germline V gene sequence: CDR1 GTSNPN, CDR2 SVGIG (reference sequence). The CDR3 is CASGAGAYEQYF. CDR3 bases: TGTGCCTCCGGAGCGGGAGCTTACGAGCAGTACTTC.